Included here is one TCR beta chain sequence, with context. The antigen is unknown. A read error may produce the germline difference seen at one junction end. Template material for amplifying TCR beta CDR3 regions consisted of RNA transcripts. First-round RT-PCR targeting the TCR CDR3 was performed with the HTBI primer set. TCRdb independently ran MiXCR on the multiplex PCR reads; one entry per CDR3 protein. The sample includes 550,000 to 600,000 distinct CDR3 sequences, about half of them seen just once. This sample was taken from a study of T cells in Graves' hyperthyroidism and ophthalmopathy. Findings and caveats of the study: Most expanded thyroid clonotypes above 0.001 also appeared in blood. Ophthalmopathy, which appeared later, was predicted by the model a median approximately six months before onset.

This CDR3 has 17 amino acids. Germline assignment: CDR1 KGHDR and CDR2 SFDVKD. The sequence was collected from an adult woman with Graves' disease, either hyperthyroidism or ophthalmopathy (not recorded which). The chain employs TRBV24-1 and TRBJ1-1; unclear D gene. The DNA end favors TRBJ2-2, so the J call may be wrong. Material for sequencing was peripheral blood or thyroid tissue (not recorded which). The CDR3 spells CAASESLGTANTGELFF. In nucleotides, the CDR3 is TGTGCCGCCAGTGAGTCGTTGGGCACCGCGAACACCGGGGAGCTGTTTTTT.